Shown below are 6 T cell receptor beta chains from a single sample sequenced in a study of shared clonotypes between healthy human individuals. CD45RO negativity and positive selection for CCR7 defined naive CD8 cells, a population that excluded terminally differentiated effector memory CD45RA+ cells. Data came from immunoSEQ multiplex PCR; TCRdb stores just in-frame clones and leaves some out. The sample has some 2 million clones, about 95% seen once. Sequenced input: naive CD8+ T cells sorted from blood. The receptors were sampled from a man aged 18 to 35 in good health.

The chain links TRBV4-3 to TRBJ2-7, with TRBD2 identical over 7 bases. CDR1 and CDR2 from the germline V gene are LGHNA and YSLEER. The CDR3 is 16 residues long. V shed 0 bases and J 3 bases; nucleotides not matched to a gene: 8. The CDR3 reads CASSQDRGSPFYEQYF. The CDR3 DNA reads as TGCGCCAGCAGCCAAGATCGCGGGAGCCCGTTCTACGAGCAGTACTTC.

A note on this clone: Other DNA variants within this sample encode the same CDR3. The rearrangement uses TRBV27 and TRBJ1-1, with D uncertain. The germline V gene encodes CDR1 MNHEY and CDR2 SMNVEV (reference sequence). V was pared by 2 bases and J by 0 bases, with 4 bases between. The CDR3 consists of 13 residues. CDR3 loop: CASSLGLNTEAFF. The CDR3 DNA reads TGTGCCAGCAGTTTAGGTTTGAACACTGAAGCTTTCTTT.

On this clone: The sample holds other DNA sequences that translate to the same CDR3. The chain combines TRBV10-3 with TRBJ1-1, with D possibly matching TRBD1 (5 bases). V lost 6 bases to trimming and J lost 1 base, with 6 bases between them. The length of the CDR3 is 12 residues. CDR1 and CDR2 (germline): ENHRY, SYGVKD. DNA for the CDR3: TGTGCCATCAGGAGGGGGAACACTGAAGCTTTCTTT. Residues: CAIRRGNTEAFF.

This clone has a handful of counts. The V and J genes are TRBV5-4 and TRBJ2-7, with 13 bases aligning to TRBD2. Germline V CDR1 and CDR2: SGHNT, YYREEE (reference sequence). The CDR3 totals 18 residues. With V trimmed by 4 bases and J by 5 bases, 15 bases remained unmatched. CDR3: CASSPGGVPGLAGNEQYF. The CDR3, as DNA: TGTGCCAGCAGCCCAGGGGGCGTACCGGGACTAGCGGGGAACGAGCAGTACTTC.

This rearrangement joins TRBV15 to TRBJ1-2; 7 bases agree with TRBD1. After removal of 3 bases from V and 0 bases from J, the junction contained 4 bases not matched to a gene. Germline loops: CDR1 LNHNV, CDR2 YYDKDF (reference sequence). The CDR3 consists of 15 residues. CDR3 DNA: TGTGCCACCAGCAGGGGGACAGAGGCTAACTATGGCTACACCTTC. It specifies CATSRGTEANYGYTF.

This clone was counted once. The sample has other DNA sequences that encode this CDR3 too. The CDR3 is CASSLGTTGELFF. CDR3 in DNA: TGTGCCAGCAGCTTAGGGACCACCGGGGAGCTGTTTTTT. This sequence joins TRBV11-3 and TRBJ2-2, with D unclear. This CDR3 is 13 amino acids long. Germline CDR1 is SGHNT and CDR2 is YENEEA. Between the trimmed V and J ends, which lost 1 base and 4 bases, there was a span of 4 bases.